This is a list of T cell receptor beta chains from one sample in a study of beta chain features in type 1 diabetes. The repertoire was sequenced with immunoSEQ multiplex PCR; TCRdb's copy has only in-frame clones and lacks some. The table includes 300,000 to 450,000 clones, 8.5% to 10% detected once. The sample taken for sequencing was central memory CD4+ T cells from blood. These receptors all come from a man aged 30 to 39 with type 1 diabetes. Both conserved end residues are trimmed from each CDR3.

j_gene: .
v_gene: TRBV7-2
CDR3aa: AITTGGGYEQY

j_gene: TRBJ1-1
v_gene: TRBV10-1
CDR3aa: ASSRQGYTEAF

j_gene: TRBJ2-7
v_gene: TRBV11-2
CDR3aa: ASSLGAGSRGEQY

j_gene: TRBJ1-1
v_gene: TRBV29-1
CDR3aa: SGRDGINTEAF

j_gene: TRBJ1-4
v_gene: TRBV18
CDR3aa: ASSQGATNEKLF

j_gene: TRBJ2-7
v_gene: TRBV10-2
CDR3aa: ASSDVAARREQY

j_gene: TRBJ1-3
v_gene: TRBV28
CDR3aa: ASSFASGLDGNTIY

j_gene: TRBJ2-5
v_gene: TRBV6-5
CDR3aa: ASSYQPAGQETQY

j_gene: TRBJ2-4
v_gene: TRBV5-8
CDR3aa: ASSLGGLAKNIQY

j_gene: TRBJ1-1
v_gene: TRBV6-5
CDR3aa: ASSYSLLTVGQAF

j_gene: TRBJ1-1
v_gene: TRBV5-4
CDR3aa: ASSLVPNTEAF

j_gene: TRBJ2-3
v_gene: TRBV6-1
CDR3aa: ASSFWTDTQY

j_gene: TRBJ2-3
v_gene: TRBV29-1
CDR3aa: SGRTRRATQY

j_gene: TRBJ1-5
v_gene: TRBV19
CDR3aa: ASSIVTGNQPQH

j_gene: TRBJ1-2
v_gene: TRBV28
CDR3aa: ASSLGQGGGYT

j_gene: TRBJ2-6
v_gene: TRBV6-1
CDR3aa: ASYRSGANVLT

j_gene: TRBJ2-1
v_gene: TRBV19
CDR3aa: ASSIEGSTSPLHEQF

j_gene: TRBJ2-1
v_gene: TRBV7-2
CDR3aa: ASSIGMAGGFEQF

j_gene: TRBJ2-2
v_gene: TRBV7-9
CDR3aa: ASITTGELF

j_gene: TRBJ1-2
v_gene: TRBV29-1
CDR3aa: SAGQRNYGYT

j_gene: TRBJ1-4
v_gene: TRBV28
CDR3aa: ASSWGGNEKLF

j_gene: TRBJ2-1
v_gene: TRBV11-1
CDR3aa: ASSSPGGRSYNEQF

j_gene: TRBJ2-2
v_gene: TRBV19
CDR3aa: ASSMSLAVSGELF

j_gene: TRBJ2-3
v_gene: TRBV4-3
CDR3aa: ASSLQGSGTDTQY

j_gene: TRBJ1-2
v_gene: TRBV7-3
CDR3aa: ASSLGAGLGGYT

j_gene: TRBJ1-4
v_gene: TRBV25-1
CDR3aa: ASSPQWGQGGEKLF

j_gene: .
v_gene: TRBV5-1
CDR3aa: ASSTQGKMETQY

j_gene: TRBJ1-2
v_gene: TRBV11-2
CDR3aa: ASSLTSDGYT

j_gene: TRBJ2-7
v_gene: TRBV5-1
CDR3aa: ASSRDGRRDYEQY

j_gene: TRBJ2-1
v_gene: TRBV7-2
CDR3aa: ASSSDRGGGEQF

j_gene: TRBJ2-7
v_gene: TRBV19
CDR3aa: ASSNGSPALYEQY

j_gene: TRBJ2-3
v_gene: TRBV28
CDR3aa: ASSFKMDTQY

j_gene: TRBJ2-5
v_gene: TRBV5-5
CDR3aa: ASSSGTGDGETQY

j_gene: TRBJ1-1
v_gene: TRBV7-9
CDR3aa: ASSLDPRVQDTEAF

j_gene: TRBJ1-1
v_gene: TRBV2
CDR3aa: ASSQQGRTEAF

j_gene: TRBJ1-1
v_gene: TRBV5-1
CDR3aa: ASSLIELRAEAF

j_gene: TRBJ1-6
v_gene: TRBV5-4
CDR3aa: ASRSDGGGSPLH

j_gene: TRBJ2-2
v_gene: TRBV7-9
CDR3aa: ASGGAGRTGELF

j_gene: TRBJ2-2
v_gene: TRBV7-6
CDR3aa: ASSFWKTGELF

j_gene: TRBJ1-5
v_gene: TRBV14
CDR3aa: ASSQGTRQPQH

j_gene: TRBJ1-1
v_gene: TRBV2
CDR3aa: ASSGEAEAF

j_gene: TRBJ2-7
v_gene: TRBV30
CDR3aa: AWSVAFYYEQY

j_gene: TRBJ2-2
v_gene: TRBV28
CDR3aa: ASSMLRGGNTGELF

j_gene: TRBJ2-5
v_gene: TRBV7-2
CDR3aa: ASSRGQDRETQY

j_gene: TRBJ1-6
v_gene: TRBV28
CDR3aa: ASQGSRGSDNSPLH

j_gene: TRBJ1-2
v_gene: TRBV11-2
CDR3aa: ASSSPLQGPQYGYT

j_gene: TRBJ1-2
v_gene: TRBV7-9
CDR3aa: ASIFGEWNYGYT

j_gene: TRBJ2-1
v_gene: TRBV7-8
CDR3aa: ASSFPSGRAGTYNEQF

j_gene: TRBJ2-5
v_gene: TRBV5-1
CDR3aa: ASSSGVQETQY

j_gene: TRBJ1-2
v_gene: TRBV15
CDR3aa: ATSVGARGYT

j_gene: TRBJ2-5
v_gene: TRBV5-1
CDR3aa: ASSERGGQETQY

j_gene: TRBJ2-7
v_gene: TRBV11-2
CDR3aa: ASSPSGYEQY

j_gene: TRBJ2-1
v_gene: TRBV28
CDR3aa: ASSLNRRNEQF

j_gene: TRBJ2-5
v_gene: TRBV7-2
CDR3aa: ASSLRPGQETQY

j_gene: TRBJ1-4
v_gene: TRBV28
CDR3aa: ASSLQGVGEKLF

j_gene: TRBJ1-2
v_gene: TRBV19
CDR3aa: ASSINGDGYT

j_gene: TRBJ2-3
v_gene: TRBV6-5
CDR3aa: ASSPSAGDTQY

j_gene: TRBJ1-2
v_gene: TRBV7-2
CDR3aa: ASSSGQNYGYT

j_gene: TRBJ2-7
v_gene: TRBV7-6
CDR3aa: ASSLGMVEQY

j_gene: TRBJ2-3
v_gene: TRBV7-3
CDR3aa: ASSSYGDTQY